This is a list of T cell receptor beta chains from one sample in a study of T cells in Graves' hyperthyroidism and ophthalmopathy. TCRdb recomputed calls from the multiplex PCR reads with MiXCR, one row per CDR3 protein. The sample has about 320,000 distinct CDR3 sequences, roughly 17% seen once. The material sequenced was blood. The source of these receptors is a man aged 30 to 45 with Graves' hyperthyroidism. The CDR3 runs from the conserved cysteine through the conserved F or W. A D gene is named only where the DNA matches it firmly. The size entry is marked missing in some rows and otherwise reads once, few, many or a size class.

cdr3_nt: TGTGCCAGCAGCAGAAATGGGCGGACCCCTCGGAATGAGCAGTTCTTC
cdr3_aa: CASSRNGRTPRNEQFF
j_call: TRBJ2-1
d_call: -
clone_size: many
v_call: TRBV11-2

cdr3_nt: TGTGCCAGCAGCCCGTTCCTGGGGACAGGGGTCTTCCTGACTTTC
cdr3_aa: CASSPFLGTGVFLTF
j_call: TRBJ2-6
d_call: TRBD1
clone_size: few
v_call: TRBV3-1

cdr3_nt: TGTGCCAGCAGCTTGGCCGGGACTAGCGGGAGAGGCTACGAGCAGTACTTC
cdr3_aa: CASSLAGTSGRGYEQYF
j_call: TRBJ2-7
d_call: TRBD2
clone_size: few
v_call: TRBV5-4

cdr3_nt: TGTGCCAGCAGCTTATACTCGGTTAGAGGGACAGATACGCAGTATTTT
cdr3_aa: CASSLYSVRGTDTQYF
j_call: TRBJ2-3
d_call: -
clone_size: many
v_call: TRBV7-8

cdr3_nt: TGTGCCAGCACCCCGGGACCGCCGTCAGGCGAGCAGTACTTC
cdr3_aa: CASTPGPPSGEQYF
j_call: TRBJ2-7
d_call: -
clone_size: many
v_call: TRBV12-3/TRBV12-4

cdr3_nt: TGTGCCAGCAGCTTAGGGCTAGCGTCTGCCGTCCAAGAGACCCAGTACTTC
cdr3_aa: CASSLGLASAVQETQYF
j_call: TRBJ2-5
d_call: -
clone_size: -
v_call: TRBV11-2

cdr3_nt: TGCAGTGCTAGATTGCGCCCGGAAGCGCCCCAGCATTTT
cdr3_aa: CSARLRPEAPQHF
j_call: TRBJ1-5
d_call: -
clone_size: once
v_call: TRBV20-1

cdr3_nt: TGTGCCAGCAGTTTTGCCGGACAGGCCAGCAATGAGCAGTTCTTC
cdr3_aa: CASSFAGQASNEQFF
j_call: TRBJ2-1
d_call: TRBD1
clone_size: many
v_call: TRBV7-2

cdr3_nt: TGTGCCAGCAGCAAAGGGGGCGGCATCAATGAGCAGTTCTTC
cdr3_aa: CASSKGGGINEQFF
j_call: TRBJ2-1
d_call: TRBD1
clone_size: -
v_call: TRBV2

cdr3_nt: TGCGCCAGCAGTGTACTACGACTAGCGGGAGGGCCGCGGGGCACAGATACGCAGTATTTT
cdr3_aa: CASSVLRLAGGPRGTDTQYF
j_call: TRBJ2-3
d_call: TRBD2
clone_size: many
v_call: TRBV10-2

cdr3_nt: TGTGCCAGCAGCCACCGATCAGGGCAGGTCACTGAAGCTTTCTTT
cdr3_aa: CASSHRSGQVTEAFF
j_call: TRBJ1-1
d_call: -
clone_size: many
v_call: TRBV3-1

cdr3_nt: TGTGCCAGCAGCCCTCCAGGGGAAAGGGGCTCCTACGAGCAGTACTTC
cdr3_aa: CASSPPGERGSYEQYF
j_call: TRBJ2-7
d_call: -
clone_size: many
v_call: TRBV5-8

cdr3_nt: TGTGCCATCAGTGAGTCACTAGCGGTTTCATACAATGAGCAGTTCTTC
cdr3_aa: CAISESLAVSYNEQFF
j_call: TRBJ2-1
d_call: TRBD2
clone_size: -
v_call: TRBV10-3

cdr3_nt: TGTGCCAGCAGCCAAGGAGACAGACTAAAAGCTTTCTTT
cdr3_aa: CASSQGDRLKAFF
j_call: TRBJ1-1
d_call: -
clone_size: many
v_call: TRBV3-1

cdr3_nt: TGTGCCAGCAGCTTATTAACCGGGACAGACCCTAACTATGGCTACACCTTC
cdr3_aa: CASSLLTGTDPNYGYTF
j_call: TRBJ1-2
d_call: TRBD1
clone_size: few
v_call: TRBV7-9

cdr3_nt: TGTGCCAGCTTTGTACAGGGAGGAACTGAAGCTTTCTTT
cdr3_aa: CASFVQGGTEAFF
j_call: TRBJ1-1
d_call: -
clone_size: -
v_call: TRBV18

cdr3_nt: TGTGCCAGCAGTGAACGACAGATTCGCTACGAGCAGTACTTC
cdr3_aa: CASSERQIRYEQYF
j_call: TRBJ2-7
d_call: -
clone_size: many
v_call: TRBV2

cdr3_nt: TGCGCCAGCAGCTCGGGCAGCTGGGATCAAGAGACCCAGTACTTC
cdr3_aa: CASSSGSWDQETQYF
j_call: TRBJ2-5
d_call: -
clone_size: -
v_call: TRBV5-1

cdr3_nt: TGTGCCAGCAGCGCGGGGGCGGGGGTTGATGTTATCGGGTCAGACTACGAGCAGTACTTC
cdr3_aa: CASSAGAGVDVIGSDYEQYF
j_call: TRBJ2-7
d_call: -
clone_size: few
v_call: TRBV9

cdr3_nt: TGTGCCAGCAGCCAAGCGTTCTACAATGAGCAGTTCTTC
cdr3_aa: CASSQAFYNEQFF
j_call: TRBJ2-1
d_call: -
clone_size: -
v_call: TRBV7-3

cdr3_nt: TGCGCCAGCAGCTTGGATCGCAGGCAGAACTTCAAAAACATTCAGTACTTC
cdr3_aa: CASSLDRRQNFKNIQYF
j_call: TRBJ2-4
d_call: -
clone_size: few
v_call: TRBV5-1

cdr3_nt: TGTGCCAGCAGTCCTATGGACGGGACAAGGGACACTGAAGCTTTCTTT
cdr3_aa: CASSPMDGTRDTEAFF
j_call: TRBJ1-1
d_call: -
clone_size: -
v_call: TRBV28

cdr3_nt: TGTGCCAGCAGCTACGGACAGGGTTACTATGGCTACACCTTC
cdr3_aa: CASSYGQGYYGYTF
j_call: TRBJ1-2
d_call: TRBD1
clone_size: many
v_call: TRBV12-3/TRBV12-4

cdr3_nt: TGTGCCAGCAGACCCTTGACTAGCGGGAGGGAGACCCAGTACTTC
cdr3_aa: CASRPLTSGRETQYF
j_call: TRBJ2-5
d_call: TRBD2
clone_size: once
v_call: TRBV12-3/TRBV12-4

cdr3_nt: TGTGCCAGCAGCCTCCTAGGCGGGAGCTACGAGCAGTACTTC
cdr3_aa: CASSLLGGSYEQYF
j_call: TRBJ2-7
d_call: TRBD2
clone_size: many
v_call: TRBV28

cdr3_nt: TGCAGTGCTAGTCAGTCTTACCGCGATCAGCCCCAGCATTTT
cdr3_aa: CSASQSYRDQPQHF
j_call: TRBJ1-5
d_call: -
clone_size: many
v_call: TRBV20-1

cdr3_nt: TGTGCCATCAGTGAGGGACGGGAGCAGTTCTTC
cdr3_aa: CAISEGREQFF
j_call: TRBJ2-1
d_call: -
clone_size: -
v_call: TRBV10-3

cdr3_nt: TGCAGTGCTTCCGCTGGCGGGAGGAGTGATACGCAGTATTTT
cdr3_aa: CSASAGGRSDTQYF
j_call: TRBJ2-3
d_call: TRBD2
clone_size: few
v_call: TRBV20-1

cdr3_nt: TGTGCCAGCAGCCAAGATGGGGGGGTAGGGACAGGGGGCAAAGATGGCTACACCTTC
cdr3_aa: CASSQDGGVGTGGKDGYTF
j_call: TRBJ1-2
d_call: TRBD1
clone_size: -
v_call: TRBV4-2

cdr3_nt: TGTGCCACCAGCGGCGGGGGGTTTTACAATGAGCAGTTCTTC
cdr3_aa: CATSGGGFYNEQFF
j_call: TRBJ2-1
d_call: TRBD2
clone_size: -
v_call: TRBV15

cdr3_nt: TGTGCCAGCAGCTCTAGTAGCGGGGGGGATACGCAGTATTTT
cdr3_aa: CASSSSSGGDTQYF
j_call: TRBJ2-3
d_call: TRBD2
clone_size: many
v_call: TRBV11-2

cdr3_nt: TGTGCCAGTAGTCCTCAGGGAACCCTCAACTATGGCTACACCTTC
cdr3_aa: CASSPQGTLNYGYTF
j_call: TRBJ1-2
d_call: -
clone_size: -
v_call: TRBV19

cdr3_nt: TGTGCCAGCAGGGCGCAGGGGACAGCGGCGGATCAGCCCCAGCATTTT
cdr3_aa: CASRAQGTAADQPQHF
j_call: TRBJ1-5
d_call: TRBD1
clone_size: -
v_call: TRBV2

cdr3_nt: TGCAGTGCTAGAGACGACAGGGTTGTTCGAGGCTACACCTTC
cdr3_aa: CSARDDRVVRGYTF
j_call: TRBJ1-2
d_call: TRBD1
clone_size: many
v_call: TRBV20-1

cdr3_nt: TGTGCCAGTAGTGCCCCGGGACAGCCTAATGAAAAACTGTTTTTT
cdr3_aa: CASSAPGQPNEKLFF
j_call: TRBJ1-4
d_call: TRBD1
clone_size: many
v_call: TRBV7-6

cdr3_nt: TGTGCCAGCAGTTACACAGGGGAGGCCAACGTCCTGACTTTC
cdr3_aa: CASSYTGEANVLTF
j_call: TRBJ2-6
d_call: TRBD1
clone_size: -
v_call: TRBV6-6

cdr3_nt: TGTGCCAGCAGTTACCGACAGGAGGCGGTTCCCTACGAGCAGTACTTC
cdr3_aa: CASSYRQEAVPYEQYF
j_call: TRBJ2-7
d_call: -
clone_size: once
v_call: TRBV6-5

cdr3_nt: TGTGCCAGCAGCTTTTTCAGGGGGCGCAGGGCGAATGAGCAGTTCTTC
cdr3_aa: CASSFFRGRRANEQFF
j_call: TRBJ2-1
d_call: TRBD1
clone_size: -
v_call: TRBV11-2

cdr3_nt: TGTGCCAGCATAGGTACCCCTCACTACGAGCAGTACTTC
cdr3_aa: CASIGTPHYEQYF
j_call: TRBJ2-7
d_call: -
clone_size: -
v_call: TRBV6-1

cdr3_nt: TGTGCCAGCAGCCCCGGGACTAGCGAGAGAAGGTCCTACGAGCAGTACTTC
cdr3_aa: CASSPGTSERRSYEQYF
j_call: TRBJ2-7
d_call: TRBD2
clone_size: -
v_call: TRBV5-4

cdr3_nt: TGCAGTGCCCGGGACAGCGTTAACTATGGCTACACCTTC
cdr3_aa: CSARDSVNYGYTF
j_call: TRBJ1-2
d_call: TRBD1
clone_size: -
v_call: TRBV20-1

cdr3_nt: TGCAGTGCTAGGCGACTCATAGATACGCAGTATTTT
cdr3_aa: CSARRLIDTQYF
j_call: TRBJ2-3
d_call: -
clone_size: many
v_call: TRBV20-1

cdr3_nt: TGCGCCAGCAGCCAAAGTGGGGGTGGGACACCGGGAAACACCAGATATTTT
cdr3_aa: CASSQSGGGTPGNTRYF
j_call: TRBJ1-3
d_call: -
clone_size: few
v_call: TRBV4-1

cdr3_nt: TGTGCCATCAACGAGGACGGGGCTTGGGATACGCAGTATTTT
cdr3_aa: CAINEDGAWDTQYF
j_call: TRBJ2-3
d_call: -
clone_size: -
v_call: TRBV10-3

cdr3_nt: TGTGCCAGCAGCTTAAGCCACGACAGGGCCGGGGAGCTGTTTTTT
cdr3_aa: CASSLSHDRAGELFF
j_call: TRBJ2-2
d_call: TRBD1
clone_size: many
v_call: TRBV7-9

cdr3_nt: TGTGCCAGCAGTTTGGAGAAAGAGACCCAGTACTTC
cdr3_aa: CASSLEKETQYF
j_call: TRBJ2-5
d_call: -
clone_size: many
v_call: TRBV28

cdr3_nt: TGTGCCAGCAGCTCGGGGGGAGGGAATGGAAACACCATATATTTT
cdr3_aa: CASSSGGGNGNTIYF
j_call: TRBJ1-3
d_call: -
clone_size: -
v_call: TRBV28

cdr3_nt: TGTGCCAGCAGCCAAGCGGACAGCTCTAATGAAAAACTGTTTTTT
cdr3_aa: CASSQADSSNEKLFF
j_call: TRBJ1-4
d_call: -
clone_size: -
v_call: TRBV4-2